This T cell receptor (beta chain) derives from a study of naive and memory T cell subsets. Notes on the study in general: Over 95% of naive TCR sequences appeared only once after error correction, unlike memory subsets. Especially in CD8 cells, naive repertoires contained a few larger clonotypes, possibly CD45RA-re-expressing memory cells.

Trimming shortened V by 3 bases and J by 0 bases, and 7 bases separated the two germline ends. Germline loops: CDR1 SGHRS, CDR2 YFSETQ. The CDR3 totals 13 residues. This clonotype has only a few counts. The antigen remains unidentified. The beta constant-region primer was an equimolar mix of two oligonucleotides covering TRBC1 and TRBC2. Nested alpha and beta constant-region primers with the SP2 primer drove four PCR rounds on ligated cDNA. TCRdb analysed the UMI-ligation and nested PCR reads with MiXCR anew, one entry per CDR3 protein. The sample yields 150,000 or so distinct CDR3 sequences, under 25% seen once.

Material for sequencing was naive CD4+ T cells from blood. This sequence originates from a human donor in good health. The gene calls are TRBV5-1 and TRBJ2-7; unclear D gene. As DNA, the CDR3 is TGCGCCAGCAGCTCCCCGGTCTCCTACGAGCAGTACTTC. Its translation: CASSSPVSYEQYF.